This T cell receptor beta chain was captured by sequencing in a study of shared clonotypes between healthy human individuals. Study details: Three CD4 naive, three CD4 memory, two CD8 naive and one CD8 memory plate were used per donor.

The germline gives CDR1 SGHTA, CDR2 FQGNSA. The CDR3 sequence is 15 residues long. J lost 2 bases, V lost 5 bases, and 2 bases had no gene match. Only CD45RO-negative cells positively selected for CCR7 counted as naive CD8 cells, so terminally differentiated effector memory CD45RA+ cells were excluded. This clone occurred once. Its target is not known. This CDR3 is also generated by other DNA sequences in the sample. Study-level results: Although depth was large, rarefaction showed that sequencing of the sorted subsets was incomplete.

Profiled with immunoSEQ multiplex PCR; TCRdb holds only in-frame clones, not every one. The sample yields approximately 2,000,000 clones, about 93% seen once. The receptor's source is a young man in good health. Some clones in this sample may be carry-over from other donors' samples. The sample taken for sequencing was naive CD8+ T cells from PBMCs. The chain links TRBV7-2 to TRBJ2-1; 11 positions agree with TRBD2. CDR3 sequence (DNA): TGTGCCAGCAGCCAGGGACTAGCGGCCTACAATGAGCAGTTCTTC. As protein: CASSQGLAAYNEQFF.